This T cell receptor (beta chain) was observed in a study of Graves' ophthalmopathy and Graves' hyperthyroidism. A word on this clonotype: What it binds is not known.

Certain patients were not enrolled. These were patients with other autoimmune diseases, uncontrolled infections, pregnancy or lactation. V was shortened by 4 bases and J by 2 bases, with 15 bases between the two germline ends. Germline V gene data show CDR1 as SQVTM and CDR2 as ANQGSEA. This CDR3 is 14 amino acids long. RNA served as the template for amplifying TCR beta CDR3 regions. An initial RT-PCR round employing HTBI primers preceded a second-round multiplex PCR. TCRdb independently ran MiXCR on the multiplex PCR reads; one entry per CDR3 protein. This table has 560,000 or so distinct CDR3 sequences, 39% appearing once. Overall study results and limits: With a specificity of roughly 72% and a sensitivity of approximately 68%, the model predicted ophthalmopathy progression. Most expanded clonotypes from thyroid (those above 0.001 frequency) were also found in blood.

The V and J genes are TRBV29-1 and TRBJ2-7, with a possible D match to TRBD2 (5 bases). The clonotype comes from an adult man with Graves' hyperthyroidism. Specimen: peripheral blood or thyroid tissue (not recorded which). CDR3 amino acids: CSVGRTSNTYEQYF. The CDR3 DNA is TGCAGCGTTGGGCGGACTTCGAACACCTACGAGCAGTACTTC.